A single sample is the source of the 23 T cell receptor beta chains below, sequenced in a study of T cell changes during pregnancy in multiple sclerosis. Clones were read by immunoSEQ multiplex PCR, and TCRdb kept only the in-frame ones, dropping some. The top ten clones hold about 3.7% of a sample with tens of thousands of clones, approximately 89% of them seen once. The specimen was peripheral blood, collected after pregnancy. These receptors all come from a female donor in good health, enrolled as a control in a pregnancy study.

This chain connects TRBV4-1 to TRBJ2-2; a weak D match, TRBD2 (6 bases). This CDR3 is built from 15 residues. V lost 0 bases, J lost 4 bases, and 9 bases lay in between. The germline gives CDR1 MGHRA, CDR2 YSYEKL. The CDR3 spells CASSQDPSVTGELFF. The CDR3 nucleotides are TGCGCCAGCAGCCAAGACCCTAGCGTCACCGGGGAGCTGTTTTTT.

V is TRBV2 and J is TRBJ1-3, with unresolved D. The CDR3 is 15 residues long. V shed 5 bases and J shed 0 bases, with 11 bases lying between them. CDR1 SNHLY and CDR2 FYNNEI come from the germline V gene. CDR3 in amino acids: CASSFDTSSGNTIYF. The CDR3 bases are TGTGCCAGCAGTTTTGACACGAGCTCTGGAAACACCATATATTTT.

CDR3 loop: CASSSGTGVYETQYF. CDR3 nucleotides: TGCGCCAGCAGTTCCGGGACAGGGGTTTATGAGACCCAGTACTTC. The chain recombines TRBV5-1 with TRBJ2-5, with 10 bases aligning to TRBD1. Germline-derived CDR1 and CDR2 are SGHRS and YFSETQ. There are 15 residues in the CDR3. Germline trimming cut 5 bases from V and 5 bases from J; bases unmatched to any gene: 9.

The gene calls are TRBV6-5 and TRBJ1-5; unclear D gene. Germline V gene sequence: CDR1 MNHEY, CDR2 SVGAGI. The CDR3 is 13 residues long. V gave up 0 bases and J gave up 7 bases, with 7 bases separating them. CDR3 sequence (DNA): TGTGCCAGCAGTTACTCTCAGGAACAGCCCCAGCATTTT. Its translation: CASSYSQEQPQHF.

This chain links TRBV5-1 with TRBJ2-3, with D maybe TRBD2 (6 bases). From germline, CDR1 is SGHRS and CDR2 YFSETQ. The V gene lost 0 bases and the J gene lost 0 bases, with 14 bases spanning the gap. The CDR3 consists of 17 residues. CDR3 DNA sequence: TGCGCCAGCAGCTTGGCCGGGACTGCTTTTAGCACAGATACGCAGTATTTT. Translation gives CASSLAGTAFSTDTQYF.

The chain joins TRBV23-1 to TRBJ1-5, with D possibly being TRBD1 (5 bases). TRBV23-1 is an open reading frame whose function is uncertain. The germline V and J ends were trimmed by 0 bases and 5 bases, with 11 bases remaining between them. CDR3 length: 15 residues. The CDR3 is CASSQSWPGDQPQHF. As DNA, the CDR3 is TGCGCCAGCAGTCAATCTTGGCCGGGGGATCAGCCCCAGCATTTT.

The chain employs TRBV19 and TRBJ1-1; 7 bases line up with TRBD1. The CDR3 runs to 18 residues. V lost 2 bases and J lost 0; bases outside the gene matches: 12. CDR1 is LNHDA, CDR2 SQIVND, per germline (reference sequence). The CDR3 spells CASSIMAQGGRMNTEAFF. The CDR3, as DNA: TGTGCCAGTAGTATAATGGCCCAGGGGGGAAGGATGAACACTGAAGCTTTCTTT.

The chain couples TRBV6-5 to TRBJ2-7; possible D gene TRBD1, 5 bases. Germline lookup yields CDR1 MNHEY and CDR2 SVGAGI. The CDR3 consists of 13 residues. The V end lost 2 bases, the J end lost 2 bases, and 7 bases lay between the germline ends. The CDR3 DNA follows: TGTGCCAGCAGTTACCTGGGGCCCTACGAGCAGTACTTC. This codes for CASSYLGPYEQYF.

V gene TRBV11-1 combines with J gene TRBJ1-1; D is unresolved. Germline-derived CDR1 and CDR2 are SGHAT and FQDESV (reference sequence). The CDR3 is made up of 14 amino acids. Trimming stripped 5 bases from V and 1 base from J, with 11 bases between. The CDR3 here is CASSHHGENTEAFF. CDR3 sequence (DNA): TGTGCCAGCAGCCACCACGGTGAGAACACTGAAGCTTTCTTT.

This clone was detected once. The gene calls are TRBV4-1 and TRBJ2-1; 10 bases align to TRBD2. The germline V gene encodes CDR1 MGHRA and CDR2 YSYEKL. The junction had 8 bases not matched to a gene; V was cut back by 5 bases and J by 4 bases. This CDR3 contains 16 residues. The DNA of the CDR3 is TGCGCCAGCAGCTACCTGGGACTAGCGAAATACAATGAGCAGTTCTTC. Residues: CASSYLGLAKYNEQFF.

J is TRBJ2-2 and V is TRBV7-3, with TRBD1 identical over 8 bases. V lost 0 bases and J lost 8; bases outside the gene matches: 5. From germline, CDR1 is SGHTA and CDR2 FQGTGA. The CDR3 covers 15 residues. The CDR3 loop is CASSLTSRGRGELFF. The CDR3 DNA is TGTGCCAGCAGCTTAACGTCCAGGGGGCGAGGGGAGCTGTTTTTT.

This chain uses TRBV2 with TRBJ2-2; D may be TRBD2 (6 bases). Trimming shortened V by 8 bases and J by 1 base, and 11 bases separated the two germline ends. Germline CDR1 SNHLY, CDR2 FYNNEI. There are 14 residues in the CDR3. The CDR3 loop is CASQGLLNTGELFF. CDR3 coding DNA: TGTGCCAGCCAGGGACTTCTGAACACCGGGGAGCTGTTTTTT.

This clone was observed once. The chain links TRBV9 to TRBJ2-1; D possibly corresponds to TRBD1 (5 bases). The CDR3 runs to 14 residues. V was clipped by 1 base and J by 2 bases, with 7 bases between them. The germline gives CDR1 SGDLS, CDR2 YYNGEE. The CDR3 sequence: CASSVQGPYNEQFF. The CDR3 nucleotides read TGTGCCAGCAGCGTACAGGGCCCCTACAATGAGCAGTTCTTC.

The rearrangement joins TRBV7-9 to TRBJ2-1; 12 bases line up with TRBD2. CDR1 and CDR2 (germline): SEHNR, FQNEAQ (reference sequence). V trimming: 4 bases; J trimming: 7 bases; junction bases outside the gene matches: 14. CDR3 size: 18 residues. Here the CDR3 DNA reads TGTGCCAGCAGCTCAAGACTAGCGGGAGACAAGTGGGGGAATGAGCAGTTCTTC. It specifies CASSSRLAGDKWGNEQFF.

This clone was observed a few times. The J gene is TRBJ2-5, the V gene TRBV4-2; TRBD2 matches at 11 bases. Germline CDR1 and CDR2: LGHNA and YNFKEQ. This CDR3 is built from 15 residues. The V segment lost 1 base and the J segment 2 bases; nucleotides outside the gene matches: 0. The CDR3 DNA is TGTGCCAGCAGCCAAGGGACTAGCGGGCAAGAGACCCAGTACTTC. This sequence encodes CASSQGTSGQETQYF.

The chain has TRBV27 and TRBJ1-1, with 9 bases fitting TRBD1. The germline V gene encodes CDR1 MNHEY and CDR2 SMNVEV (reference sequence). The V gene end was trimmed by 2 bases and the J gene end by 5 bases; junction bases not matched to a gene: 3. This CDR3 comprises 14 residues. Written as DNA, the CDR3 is TGTGCCAGCAGTTTAACAGGGGGCCAAACTGAAGCTTTCTTT. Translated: CASSLTGGQTEAFF.

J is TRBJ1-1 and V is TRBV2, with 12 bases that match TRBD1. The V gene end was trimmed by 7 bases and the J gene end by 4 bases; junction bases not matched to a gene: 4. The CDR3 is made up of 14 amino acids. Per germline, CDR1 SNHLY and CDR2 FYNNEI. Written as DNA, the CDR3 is TGTGCCAGCATTCCGGGACAGGGGGCCACTGAAGCTTTCTTT. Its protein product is CASIPGQGATEAFF.

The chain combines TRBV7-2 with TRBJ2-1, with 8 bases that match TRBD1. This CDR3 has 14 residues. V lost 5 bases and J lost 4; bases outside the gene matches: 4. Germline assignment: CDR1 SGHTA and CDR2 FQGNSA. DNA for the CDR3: TGTGCCAGCAGCCGAGACAGGGGTTACAATGAGCAGTTCTTC. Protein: CASSRDRGYNEQFF.

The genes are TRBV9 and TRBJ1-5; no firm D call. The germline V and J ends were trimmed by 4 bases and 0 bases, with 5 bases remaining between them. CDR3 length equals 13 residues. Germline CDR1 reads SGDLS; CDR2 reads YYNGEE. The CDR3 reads CASSRDSNQPQHF. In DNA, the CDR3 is TGTGCCAGCAGCAGAGATAGCAATCAGCCCCAGCATTTT.

The CDR3 protein is CASSLGRAGEDEQFF. CDR3 bases: TGTGCCAGCAGCTTAGGGCGGGCCGGGGAAGATGAGCAGTTCTTC. The chain employs TRBV11-2 and TRBJ2-1; D is possibly TRBD2 (5 bases). CDR3 size: 15 residues. V shed 1 base and J shed 8 bases, with 15 bases lying between them. Germline CDR1 and CDR2: SGHAT and FQNNGV.

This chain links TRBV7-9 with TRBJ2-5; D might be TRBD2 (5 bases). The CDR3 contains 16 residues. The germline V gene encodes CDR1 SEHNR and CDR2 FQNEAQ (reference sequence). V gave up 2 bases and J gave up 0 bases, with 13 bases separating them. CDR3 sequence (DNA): TGTGCCAGCAGCTTACGGGGTGGATTCCACCAAGAGACCCAGTACTTC. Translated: CASSLRGGFHQETQYF.

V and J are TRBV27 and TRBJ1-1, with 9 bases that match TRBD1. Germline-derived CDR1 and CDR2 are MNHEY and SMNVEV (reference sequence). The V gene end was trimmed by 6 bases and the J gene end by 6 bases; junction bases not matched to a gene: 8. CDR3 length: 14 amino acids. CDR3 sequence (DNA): TGTGCCAGCAGACCTCCGGGACAGGGACCTGAAGCTTTCTTT. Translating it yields CASRPPGQGPEAFF.

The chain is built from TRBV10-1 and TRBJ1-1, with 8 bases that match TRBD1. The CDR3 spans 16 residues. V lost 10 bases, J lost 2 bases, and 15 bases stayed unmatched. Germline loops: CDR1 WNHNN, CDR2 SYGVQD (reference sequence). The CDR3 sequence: CANRSSDRVGNTEAFF. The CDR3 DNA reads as TGCGCCAACCGTAGTTCGGACAGGGTCGGTAACACTGAAGCTTTCTTT.